These T cell receptor beta chains were read from a single sample in a study of metastatic and nonmetastatic thyroid tumors. Through MiXCR, TCRdb re-clonotyped the PCR reads. The sample yields some 17,000 clones, about 30% seen once. What was sequenced was adjacent normal tissue. The source is a female donor with papillary thyroid cancer or a benign thyroid nodule (not recorded which). Some clones in this sample may be carry-over from other donors' samples. Each CDR3 is given with its conserved first and last residue. A D gene is named only where the DNA matches it firmly. Some rows have no size entry. The others give once, few or many, or a class for an expanded clone.

j_call | v_call | clone_size | d_call | cdr3_nt | cdr3_aa
TRBJ1-5 | TRBV28 | . | TRBD1 | TGTGCCAGCAGTATCGACAGGGGAAGTCAGCCCCAGCATTTT | CASSIDRGSQPQHF
TRBJ2-3 | TRBV30 | . | . | TGTGCCTGGAAACCTCTCGGGGGCAGGACAGATACGCAGTATTTT | CAWKPLGGRTDTQYF
TRBJ2-7 | TRBV6-5 | few | TRBD2 | TGTGCCAGCAGTTACGACAGCGGGAGGGCCCCCTACGAGCAGTACTTC | CASSYDSGRAPYEQYF
TRBJ2-3 | TRBV10-1 | few | TRBD2 | TGCGCCAGCAGTGGGCCGACTAGCGGGAGGGCCTATGACACAGATACGCAGTATTTT | CASSGPTSGRAYDTDTQYF
TRBJ1-6 | TRBV6-1 | few | TRBD1 | TGTGCCAGCAGTGGGACAGGGTTTTTCACCTATAATTCACCCCTCCACTTT | CASSGTGFFTYNSPLHF
TRBJ1-1 | TRBV19 | . | . | TGTGCCAGTAGTCTGGTTGGGAGTACTGAAGCTTTCTTT | CASSLVGSTEAFF
TRBJ2-2 | TRBV5-1 | few | TRBD2 | TGCGCCAGCAGCCCTCTAGCGGGACGGGGCACCGGGGAGCTGTTTTTT | CASSPLAGRGTGELFF
TRBJ1-4 | TRBV3-1 | . | . | TGTGCCAGCAGCCAAGTCGAAAAACTGTTTTTT | CASSQVEKLFF
TRBJ2-7 | TRBV2 | many | . | TGTGCCAGCAAACCCAGCGGGCCCAACTACGAGCAGTACTTC | CASKPSGPNYEQYF
TRBJ1-1 | TRBV6-1 | . | . | TGTGCCAGCAGTGGACTACAGTGCATGAACACTGAAGCTTTCTTT | CASSGLQCMNTEAFF
TRBJ2-3 | TRBV6-1 | . | . | TGTGCCAGCAGTGAAGTTCTAGATACGCAGTATTTT | CASSEVLDTQYF
TRBJ1-1 | TRBV18 | . | . | TGTGCCAGCTCATCTGAGATGAACACTGAAGCTTTCTTT | CASSSEMNTEAFF
TRBJ2-7 | TRBV7-2 | many | . | TGTGCCAGCAGTTCTTTTTTTACCCCGCAGTACTTC | CASSSFFTPQYF
TRBJ2-1 | TRBV19 | . | . | TGTGCCAGCCAAACCCCACTCAGTTCGGGTTACAATGAGCAGTTCTTC | CASQTPLSSGYNEQFF
TRBJ2-7 | TRBV27 | . | TRBD2 | TGTGCCACTTCCCAACTAGCGGGGAATTTTTTCGACGAGCAGTACTTC | CATSQLAGNFFDEQYF
TRBJ1-1 | TRBV19 | many | TRBD1 | TGTGCCAGTAGAAAACAGGGGAATTTGGGCCCTGAAGCTTTCTTT | CASRKQGNLGPEAFF
TRBJ2-7 | TRBV10-3 | many | TRBD2 | TGTGCCATCAGTGATCTGGCGGGAGTATTCTACGAGCAGTACTTC | CAISDLAGVFYEQYF